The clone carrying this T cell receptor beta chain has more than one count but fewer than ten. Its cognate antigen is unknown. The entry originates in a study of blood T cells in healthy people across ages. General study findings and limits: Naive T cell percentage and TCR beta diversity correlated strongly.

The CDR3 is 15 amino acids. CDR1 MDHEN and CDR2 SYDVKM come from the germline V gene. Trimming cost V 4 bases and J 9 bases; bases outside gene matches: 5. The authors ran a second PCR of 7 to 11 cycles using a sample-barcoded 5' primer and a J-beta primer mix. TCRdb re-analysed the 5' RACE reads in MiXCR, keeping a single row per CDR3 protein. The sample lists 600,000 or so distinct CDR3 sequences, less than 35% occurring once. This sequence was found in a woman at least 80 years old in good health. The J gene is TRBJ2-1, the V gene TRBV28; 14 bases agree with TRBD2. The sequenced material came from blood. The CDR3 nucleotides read TGTGCCAGCAGTTCTGGACTAGCGGGAGGTGTTGAGCAGTTCTTC. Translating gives CASSSGLAGGVEQFF.